This TCR beta chain was identified during a study of blood T cell repertoires in COVID-19 (dated by TCRdb to about 2020). Regarding the complete study: Collaborator samples came from the United States, Italy and Spain and covered acute and convalescent phases of COVID-19. The prospective study material was composed of cDNA or gDNA derived from T cells, B-cell-depleted T cells, or PBMCs. Deeply sampled blood TCRbeta repertoires from subjects exposed to, actively infected with, or recovered from COVID-19 were included in the dataset. The repertoires were made available in a free public database intended to serve as a resource for research on the immune response to SARS-CoV-2. Samples were obtained from the ongoing ImmuneRACE study (first 160 participants) and from 1,254 subjects provided by 6 global collaborators. The sample metadata nearly always contained a de-identified subject ID, COVID-19 status, age in years and sex. Where HLA class I and class II types were available, the types were taken from metadata supplied by the sample provider, not from assay-based typing.

The CDR3 sequence holds 14 residues, the cysteine and phenylalanine included. Only CDR3 DNA remains: 42 bases, in frame from the first base. The junction shows trimming of 7 bases on V and 6 bases on J, plus 17 bases between the germline ends. As encoded in the germline V gene (reference sequence), CDR1 is MNHEY while CDR2 is SMNVEV. TCRbeta CDR3 regions were amplified from genomic DNA by means of the immunoSEQ Assay, a bias-controlled multiplex PCR. In the original analysis: The number of nucleated cells in each sample was estimated from the amplification of reference gene primers within the assay. Sequence reads were collapsed and filtered to measure the absolute abundance of every unique TCRbeta CDR3 rearrangement. For each sample, productive Simpson clonality was calculated by taking the square root of Simpson's diversity index across productive rearrangements. TCRdb took this table from immuneACCESS and kept in-frame rearrangements with V and J called. Such tables lack part of the clones; where checked against another copy, unresolved V genes explain under half of the gap, and the rest is unexplained. The V and J calls and the clone size are those of that table, but D and trimming were determined from the DNA. This sample lists about 51,000 clones; about 88% were detected once. The ten largest clones represent 1.3% of the sample.

The collaborating institutions used their own protocols to collect whole blood in K2EDTA tubes. For TCRbeta analysis, collaborator samples were shipped as frozen whole blood, as isolated PBMCs, or as DNA extracted from either sample type. On this clone itself: It lacks a known antigen. It has no much larger one-base neighbor in the sample; base qualities were not kept.

General study outcomes and caveats: The amount of clinical and demographic metadata varied by source and participant and was provided uncurated.

The receptor comes from a man aged 55 to 69 with acute or convalescent COVID-19. The rearranged chain carries TRBV27 and TRBJ2-3; TRBD1 is a possible D gene, resting on 5 matching bases. The specimen sequenced was peripheral blood. The CDR3 region: CASIQTVGFDTQYF. In nucleotide form, the sequence is TGTGCCAGCATACAGACAGTCGGGTTCGATACGCAGTATTTT.